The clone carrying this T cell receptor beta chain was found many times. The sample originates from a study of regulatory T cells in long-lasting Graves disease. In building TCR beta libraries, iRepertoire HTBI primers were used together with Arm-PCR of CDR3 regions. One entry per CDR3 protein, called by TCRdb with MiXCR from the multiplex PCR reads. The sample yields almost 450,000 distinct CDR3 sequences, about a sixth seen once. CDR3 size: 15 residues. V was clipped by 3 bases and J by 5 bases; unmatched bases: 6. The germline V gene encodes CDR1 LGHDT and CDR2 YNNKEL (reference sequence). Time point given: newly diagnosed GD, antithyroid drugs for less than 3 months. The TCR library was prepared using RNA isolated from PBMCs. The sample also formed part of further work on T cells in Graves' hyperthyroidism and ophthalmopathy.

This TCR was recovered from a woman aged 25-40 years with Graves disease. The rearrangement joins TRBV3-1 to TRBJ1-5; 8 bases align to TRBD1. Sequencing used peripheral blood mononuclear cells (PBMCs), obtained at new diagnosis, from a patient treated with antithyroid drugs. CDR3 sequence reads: CASSQDRDPDQPQHF. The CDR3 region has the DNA TGTGCCAGCAGCCAGGACAGGGACCCAGATCAGCCCCAGCATTTT.